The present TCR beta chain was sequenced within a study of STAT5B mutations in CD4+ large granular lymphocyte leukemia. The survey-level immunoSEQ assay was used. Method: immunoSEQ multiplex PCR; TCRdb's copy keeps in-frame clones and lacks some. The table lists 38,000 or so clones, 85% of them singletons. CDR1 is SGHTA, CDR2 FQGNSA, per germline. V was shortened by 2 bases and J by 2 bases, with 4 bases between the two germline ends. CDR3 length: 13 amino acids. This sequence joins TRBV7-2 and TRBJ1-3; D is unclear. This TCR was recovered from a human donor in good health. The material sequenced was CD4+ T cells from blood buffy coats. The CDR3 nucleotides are TGTGCCAGCAGCTTACAGGCTGGAAACACCATATATTTT. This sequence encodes CASSLQAGNTIYF.